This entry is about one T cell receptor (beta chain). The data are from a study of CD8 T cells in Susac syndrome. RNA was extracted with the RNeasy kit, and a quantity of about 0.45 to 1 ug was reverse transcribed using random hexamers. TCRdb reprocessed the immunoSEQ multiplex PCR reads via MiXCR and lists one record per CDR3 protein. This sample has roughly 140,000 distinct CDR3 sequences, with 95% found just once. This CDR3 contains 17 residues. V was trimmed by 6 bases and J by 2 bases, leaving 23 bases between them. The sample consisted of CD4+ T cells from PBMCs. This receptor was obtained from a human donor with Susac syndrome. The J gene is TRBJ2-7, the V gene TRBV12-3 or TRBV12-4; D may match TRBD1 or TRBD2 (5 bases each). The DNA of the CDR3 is TGTGCCAGCAGCGCCGCTTTGGGTGGGACGGGAACCTACGAGCAGTACTTC. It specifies CASSAALGGTGTYEQYF.